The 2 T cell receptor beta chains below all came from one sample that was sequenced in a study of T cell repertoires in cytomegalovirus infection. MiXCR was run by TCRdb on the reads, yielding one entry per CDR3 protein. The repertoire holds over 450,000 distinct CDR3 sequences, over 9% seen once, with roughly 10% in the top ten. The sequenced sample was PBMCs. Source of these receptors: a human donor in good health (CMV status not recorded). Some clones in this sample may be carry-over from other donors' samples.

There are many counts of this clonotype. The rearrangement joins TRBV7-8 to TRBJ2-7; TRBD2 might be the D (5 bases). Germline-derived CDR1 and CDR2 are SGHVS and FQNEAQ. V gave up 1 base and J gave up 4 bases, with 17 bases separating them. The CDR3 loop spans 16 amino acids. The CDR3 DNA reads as TGTGCCAGCAGCTTAGGGCGCGACGGGATAGAGTACGAGCAGTACTTC. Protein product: CASSLGRDGIEYEQYF.

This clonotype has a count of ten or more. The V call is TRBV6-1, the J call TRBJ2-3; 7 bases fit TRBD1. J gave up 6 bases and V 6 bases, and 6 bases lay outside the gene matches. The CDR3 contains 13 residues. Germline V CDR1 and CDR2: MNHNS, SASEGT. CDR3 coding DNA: TGTGCCAGCAGGAATGACAGGGCGGATACGCAGTATTTT. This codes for CASRNDRADTQYF.